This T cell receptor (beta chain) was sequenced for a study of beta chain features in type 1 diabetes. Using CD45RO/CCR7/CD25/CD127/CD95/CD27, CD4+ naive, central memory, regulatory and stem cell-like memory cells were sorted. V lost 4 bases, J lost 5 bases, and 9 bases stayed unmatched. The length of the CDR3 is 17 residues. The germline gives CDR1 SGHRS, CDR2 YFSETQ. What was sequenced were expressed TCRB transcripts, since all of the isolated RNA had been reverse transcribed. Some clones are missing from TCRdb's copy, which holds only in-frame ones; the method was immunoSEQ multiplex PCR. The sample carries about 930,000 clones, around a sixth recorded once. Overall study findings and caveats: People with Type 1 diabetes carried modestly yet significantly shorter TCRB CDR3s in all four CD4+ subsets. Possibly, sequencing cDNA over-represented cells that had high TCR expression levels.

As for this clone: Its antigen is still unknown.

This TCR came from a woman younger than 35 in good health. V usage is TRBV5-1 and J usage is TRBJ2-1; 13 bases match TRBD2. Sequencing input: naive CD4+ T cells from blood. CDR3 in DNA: TGCGCCAGCAGCCGGACTAGCGGGAGCCGGGGCAACAATGAGCAGTTCTTC. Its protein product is CASSRTSGSRGNNEQFF.